This paragraph reports one TCR beta chain. The data derive from a study of blood T cell repertoires in COVID-19. As for the study in general: The samples span acute and convalescent COVID-19 from the United States, Italy and Spain. From T cells, B-cell-depleted T cells, or PBMCs came the material, which was cDNA or gDNA.

In the original processing: Counts of nucleated cells, estimated from reference gene primer amplification, were obtained. The repertoire was sequenced with immunoSEQ multiplex PCR; TCRdb's copy has only in-frame clones and lacks some. Clonal size and the V and J genes are those of that table, whereas D and trimming came from the DNA. The sample shows approximately 290,000 clones, around 90% of them seen only once. Specimen: peripheral blood. The clonotype originates from a man between 18 and 29 years old with active or convalescent COVID-19.

DNA of the CDR3: TGCGCCAGCAGCCCGAGGGCCCACGAGCAGTACTTC. Translating gives CASSPRAHEQYF. The chain is built from TRBV4-3 and TRBJ2-7; tentative D call: TRBD2 (5 bases). Trimming pared 4 bases from V and 5 bases from J, leaving 9 bases between. This CDR3 comprises 12 residues. The germline V gene has CDR1 LGHNA and CDR2 YSLEER.